The subject of this entry is one T cell receptor beta chain. What it recognizes is unknown. One end of the junction does not line up with germline, which may come from a read error. Vbeta (60) and Jbeta (13) primers were used in the PCR. TCRdb's table, derived via immunoSEQ multiplex PCR, lists solely in-frame clones and lacks some. The table has 150,000 to 200,000 clones, around 86% seen once. This CDR3 is built from 14 residues. CDR1 and CDR2 from the germline V gene are SGHAT and FQNNGV. This entry comes from a study of cytomegalovirus exposure and HLA in healthy donors. Broader study findings: A cluster of highly shared sequence variants was likely a sequencing artifact. Across HLA loci, a later analysis found differing TCR association rates, with DRB1 most and HLA-C fewest. Generally TCR sequences proved uncommon, though certain public TCRs appeared in numerous donors. Later on, a genetic analysis was performed. It linked a missense variant in DCLRE1C with V- and J-gene trimming of TCR beta.

J is TRBJ2-4 and V is TRBV11-2; 12 bases match TRBD2. The source material was PBMCs. The receptor was isolated from a woman between 18 and 29 years old in good health and CMV-seronegative. Here the CDR3 reads CASSRLAGVVTRGF. The CDR3, as DNA: TGTGCCAGCAGCCGACTAGCGGGAGTTGTCACCAGGGGCTTC.